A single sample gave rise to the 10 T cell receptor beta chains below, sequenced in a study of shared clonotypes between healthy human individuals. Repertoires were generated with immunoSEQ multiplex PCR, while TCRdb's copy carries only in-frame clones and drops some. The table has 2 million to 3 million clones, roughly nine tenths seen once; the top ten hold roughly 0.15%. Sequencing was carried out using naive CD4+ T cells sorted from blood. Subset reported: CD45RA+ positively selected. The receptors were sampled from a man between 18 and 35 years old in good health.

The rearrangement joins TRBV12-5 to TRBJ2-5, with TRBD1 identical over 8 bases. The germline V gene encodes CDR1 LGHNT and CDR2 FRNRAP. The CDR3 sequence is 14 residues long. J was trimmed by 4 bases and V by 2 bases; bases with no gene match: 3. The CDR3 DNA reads TGTGCTAGTGGTTTGCAGGGGGCGGGAGAGACCCAGTACTTC. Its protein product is CASGLQGAGETQYF.

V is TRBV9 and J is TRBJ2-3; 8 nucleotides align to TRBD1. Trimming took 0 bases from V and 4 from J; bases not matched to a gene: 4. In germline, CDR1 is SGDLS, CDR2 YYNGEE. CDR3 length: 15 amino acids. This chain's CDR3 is CASSVGGQDSDTQYF. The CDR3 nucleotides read TGTGCCAGCAGCGTAGGGGGACAGGACTCAGATACGCAGTATTTT.

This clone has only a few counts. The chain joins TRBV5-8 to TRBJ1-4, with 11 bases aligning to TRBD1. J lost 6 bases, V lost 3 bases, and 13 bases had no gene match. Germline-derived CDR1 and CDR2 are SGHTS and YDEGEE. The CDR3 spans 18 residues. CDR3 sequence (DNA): TGTGCCAGCAGCTCGCCCGGGACAGGGGGAATAATTGATGAAAAACTGTTTTTT. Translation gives CASSSPGTGGIIDEKLFF.

CDR3 sequence reads: CASSHHRGQGNQPQHF. The CDR3 nucleotides are TGTGCCAGCAGCCACCACAGGGGGCAAGGCAATCAGCCCCAGCATTTT. J is TRBJ1-5 and V is TRBV28; 9 nucleotides agree with TRBD1. Germline V gene data show CDR1 as MDHEN and CDR2 as SYDVKM. Germline trimming cut 6 bases from V and 2 bases from J; bases unmatched to any gene: 8. CDR3 size: 16 residues.

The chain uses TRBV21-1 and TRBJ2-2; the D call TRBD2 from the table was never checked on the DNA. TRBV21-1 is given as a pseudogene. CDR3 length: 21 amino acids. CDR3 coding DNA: TGTGCCAGCAGCTTATGCGCCCACTATGGCCTAGCGGGAGCAGAGACCGGGGAGCTGTTTTTT. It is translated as CASSLCAHYGLAGAETGELFF.

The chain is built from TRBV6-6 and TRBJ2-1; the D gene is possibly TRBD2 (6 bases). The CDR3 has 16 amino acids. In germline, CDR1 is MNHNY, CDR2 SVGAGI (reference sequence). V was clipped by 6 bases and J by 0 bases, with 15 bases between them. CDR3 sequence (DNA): TGTGCCAGCAGGGGCAGGGCGGGAAGCTCCTACAATGAGCAGTTCTTC. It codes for CASRGRAGSSYNEQFF.

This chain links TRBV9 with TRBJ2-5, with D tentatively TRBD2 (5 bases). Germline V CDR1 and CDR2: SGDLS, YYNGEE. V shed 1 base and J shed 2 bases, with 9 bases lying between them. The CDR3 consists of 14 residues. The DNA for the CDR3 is TGTGCCAGCAGCGTAACTAGTCGGCAAGAGACCCAGTACTTC. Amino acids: CASSVTSRQETQYF.

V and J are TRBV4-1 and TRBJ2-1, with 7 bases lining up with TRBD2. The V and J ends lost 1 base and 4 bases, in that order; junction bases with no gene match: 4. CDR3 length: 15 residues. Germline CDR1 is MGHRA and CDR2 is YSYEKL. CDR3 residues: CASSQGPSGYNEQFF. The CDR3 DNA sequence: TGCGCCAGCAGCCAAGGCCCTAGCGGATACAATGAGCAGTTCTTC.

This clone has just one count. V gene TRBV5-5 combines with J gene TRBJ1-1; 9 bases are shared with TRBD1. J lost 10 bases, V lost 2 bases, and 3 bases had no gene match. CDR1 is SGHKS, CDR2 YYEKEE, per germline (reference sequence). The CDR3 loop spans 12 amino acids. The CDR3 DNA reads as TGTGCCAGCAGCTTCTCACAGGGGGCAGCTTTCTTT. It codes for CASSFSQGAAFF.

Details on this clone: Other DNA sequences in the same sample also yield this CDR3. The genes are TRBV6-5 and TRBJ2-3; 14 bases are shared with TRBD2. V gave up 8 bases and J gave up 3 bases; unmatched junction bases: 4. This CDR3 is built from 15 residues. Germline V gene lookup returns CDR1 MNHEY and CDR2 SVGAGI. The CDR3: CASSRTSGRTDTQYF. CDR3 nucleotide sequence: TGTGCCAGCTCGAGGACTAGCGGGAGGACAGATACGCAGTATTTT.